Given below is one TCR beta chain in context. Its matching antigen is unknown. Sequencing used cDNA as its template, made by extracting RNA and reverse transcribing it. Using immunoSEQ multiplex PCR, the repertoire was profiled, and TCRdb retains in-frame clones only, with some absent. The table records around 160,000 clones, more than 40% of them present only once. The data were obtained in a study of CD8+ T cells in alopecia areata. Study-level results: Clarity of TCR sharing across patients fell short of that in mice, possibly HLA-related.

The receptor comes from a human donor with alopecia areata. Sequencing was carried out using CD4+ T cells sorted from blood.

In nucleotides, the CDR3 is TGTGCCAGCAGCCGTAACCCTAGCGCCTCCTACGAGCAGTACTTC. Its protein product is CASSRNPSASYEQYF. V usage is TRBV7-6 and J usage is TRBJ2-7, with a weak D call TRBD2 (6 bases). The V end was cut by 5 bases, the J end by 0 bases, with 14 bases between. CDR1 is SGHVS, CDR2 FNYEAQ, per germline. The CDR3 loop spans 15 amino acids.